Detailed here is one T cell receptor (beta chain). Its target is unknown. These data come from a study of PD-L1 blockade in urothelial cancer. The wider study: Previous chemotherapy exposure amounted to 0 to 3 regimens for patients. Analyzed time points were 3 weeks (second dose) and 6 weeks after therapy began. General study findings and limits: Expansion of tumor-associated blood clones at 3 weeks was greater in durable-benefit patients.

Described time point: pretreatment peripheral blood. Patients yielded 1 to 8 samples each, pretreatment and on-treatment. Trimming shortened V by 2 bases and J by 12 bases, and 19 bases separated the two germline ends. The germline gives CDR1 LNHDA, CDR2 SQIVND (reference sequence). The CDR3 extends over 14 amino acids. Measured with immunoSEQ multiplex PCR; TCRdb has only the in-frame clones, and not every one. The sample lists about 37,000 clones; 84% were seen once. The receptor comes from a man aged 60 to 75 with urothelial cancer. Here the sequenced sample was PBMCs, taken around atezolizumab (anti-PD-L1) treatment. The chain recombines TRBV19 with TRBJ1-2; a possible D gene is TRBD1 (5 bases). The CDR3: CASSIFKTGPGDTF. Written as DNA, the CDR3 is TGTGCCAGTAGTATATTTAAAACGGGGCCGGGGGACACCTTC.